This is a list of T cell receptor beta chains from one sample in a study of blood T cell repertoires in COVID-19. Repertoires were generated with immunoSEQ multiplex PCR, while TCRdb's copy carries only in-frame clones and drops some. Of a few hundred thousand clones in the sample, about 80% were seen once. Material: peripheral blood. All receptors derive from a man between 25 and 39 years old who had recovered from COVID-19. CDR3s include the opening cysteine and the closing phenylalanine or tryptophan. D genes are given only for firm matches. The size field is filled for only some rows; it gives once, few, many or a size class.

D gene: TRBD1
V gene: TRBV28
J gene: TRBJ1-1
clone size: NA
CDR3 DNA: TGTGCCAGCAGTTTATTGGGGACAGGGAACACTGAAGCTTTCTTT
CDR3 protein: CASSLLGTGNTEAFF

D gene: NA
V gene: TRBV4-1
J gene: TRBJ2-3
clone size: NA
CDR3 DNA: TGCGCCAGCAGCCAGGGGACACGAGATACGCAGTATTTT
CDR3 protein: CASSQGTRDTQYF

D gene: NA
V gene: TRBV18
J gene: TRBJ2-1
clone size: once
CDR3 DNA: TGTGCCAGCTCACCCATCCTGATTGGGGAGGGGACAGGATTTATTAATGAGCAGTTCTTC
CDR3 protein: CASSPILIGEGTGFINEQFF

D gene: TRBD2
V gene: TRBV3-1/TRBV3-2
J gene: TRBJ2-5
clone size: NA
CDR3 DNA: TGTGCCAGCAGCCCAATGTGGACTAGCGGGGGGCTAGGAGAGACCCAGTACTTC
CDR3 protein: CASSPMWTSGGLGETQYF

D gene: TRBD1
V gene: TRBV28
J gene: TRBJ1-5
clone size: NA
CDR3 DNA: TGTGCCAGCAGTTCCGGGACAGGGACGGGAGAATGGGATCAGCCCCAGCATTTT
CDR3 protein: CASSSGTGTGEWDQPQHF

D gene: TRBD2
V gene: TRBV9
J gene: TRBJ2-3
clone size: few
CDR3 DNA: TGTGCCAGCAGCGGGAGCGGGGGCAGCACAGATACGCAGTATTTT
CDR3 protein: CASSGSGGSTDTQYF

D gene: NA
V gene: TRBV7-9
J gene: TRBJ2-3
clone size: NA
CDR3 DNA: TGTGCCAGCCTCTCAGCTAGCGACACAGATACGCAGTATTTT
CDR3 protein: CASLSASDTDTQYF

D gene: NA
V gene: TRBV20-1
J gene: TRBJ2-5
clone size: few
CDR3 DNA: TGCAGTGCTAGTTTAACCGGGGAGACCCAGTACTTC
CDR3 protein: CSASLTGETQYF

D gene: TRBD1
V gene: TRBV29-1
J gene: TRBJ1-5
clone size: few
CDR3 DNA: TGCAGCGTTACCACAGGGGTCAATCAGCCCCAGCATTTT
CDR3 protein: CSVTTGVNQPQHF

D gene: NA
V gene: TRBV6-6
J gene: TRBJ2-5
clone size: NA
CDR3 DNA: NA
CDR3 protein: CASSRLAGGRFLETQYF

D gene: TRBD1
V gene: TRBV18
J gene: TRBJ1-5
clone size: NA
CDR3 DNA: TGTGCCAGCTCCGGGACAGAAAATCAGCCCCAGCATTTT
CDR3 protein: CASSGTENQPQHF

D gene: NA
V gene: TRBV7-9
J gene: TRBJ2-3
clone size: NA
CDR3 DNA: TGTGCCAGCAGACCATGGACTTACGACACAGATACGCAGTATTTT
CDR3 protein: CASRPWTYDTDTQYF

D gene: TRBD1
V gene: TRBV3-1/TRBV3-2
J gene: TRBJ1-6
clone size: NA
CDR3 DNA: TGTGCCAGCCGGGACAGGGCGTATAATTCACCCCTCCACTTT
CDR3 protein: CASRDRAYNSPLHF

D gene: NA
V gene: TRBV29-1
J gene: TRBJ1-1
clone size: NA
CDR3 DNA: TGCAGCGTTTTTGGGGGGGGGCAAAGTGAAGCTTTCTTT
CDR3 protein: CSVFGGGQSEAFF